Presented here are 4 T cell receptor beta chains from one specimen sequenced in a study of Ad26.COV2.S vaccination and SARS-CoV-2 variants. Treatment defined: some 20 received Ad26.COV2.S at low or high dose, single or two shots; 5 received placebo; per-sample allocation not given. Specimens were obtained on day 63 following the first vaccine or placebo injection. Produced via immunoSEQ multiplex PCR; TCRdb's table is partial and in-frame only. The sample has approximately 300,000 clones; 85% are singletons. Sample: peripheral blood, taken in a trial of Ad26.COV2.S vaccine versus placebo. The receptors shown here come from a person between 18 and 60 years old who received the Ad26.COV2.S COVID-19 vaccine or a placebo.

The chain links TRBV10-3 to TRBJ2-3, with 8 bases fitting TRBD2. With 4 bases clipped from V and 2 bases from J, the junction kept 5 bases outside the gene matches. Germline CDR1 and CDR2: ENHRY and SYGVKD. The CDR3 runs 15 residues. CDR3 sequence reads: CAISAGGGNTDTQYF. CDR3 nucleotides: TGTGCCATCAGTGCGGGCGGGGGGAACACAGATACGCAGTATTTT.

The table lists this clone with a count of one. The chain combines TRBV18 with TRBJ1-1; D might be TRBD1 (6 bases). This CDR3 is built from 16 residues. CDR1 is KGHSH, CDR2 LQKENI, per germline. Trimming took off 6 bases at V and 4 bases at J, with 21 bases between the two ends. CDR3 in amino acids: CASSPNRGAWGTEAFF. DNA of the CDR3: TGTGCCAGCTCCCCCAACCGGGGGGCGTGGGGCACTGAAGCTTTCTTT.

CDR3 in DNA: TGTGCCAGCAGCCAGGACCGTGTCTACGAGCAGTACTTC. Translation: CASSQDRVYEQYF. The chain links TRBV14 to TRBJ2-7; D gene ambiguous. Germline values: CDR1 SGHDN, CDR2 FVKESK. The length of the CDR3 is 13 residues. The V end was cut by 3 bases, the J end by 3 bases, with 9 bases between. Variable domain in full (rest from reference TRBV14 and TRBJ2-7): EAGVTQFPSHSVIEKGQTVTLRCDPISGHDNLYWYRRVMGKEIKFLLHFVKESKQDESGMPNNRFLAERTGGTYSTLKVQPAELEDSGVYFCASSQDRVYEQYFGPGTRLTVT.

About this clone itself: In the same sample, other DNA sequences code for this CDR3. The chain combines TRBV5-1 with TRBJ1-1; D is perhaps TRBD1 (5 bases). Looked up from germline, CDR1 is SGHRS and CDR2 is YFSETQ. The CDR3 is 14 amino acids. Trimming took off 4 bases at V and 1 base at J, with 11 bases between the two ends. This CDR3 reads CASSPGTGNTEAFF. As DNA, the CDR3 is TGCGCCAGCAGCCCCGGGACCGGGAACACTGAAGCTTTCTTT.